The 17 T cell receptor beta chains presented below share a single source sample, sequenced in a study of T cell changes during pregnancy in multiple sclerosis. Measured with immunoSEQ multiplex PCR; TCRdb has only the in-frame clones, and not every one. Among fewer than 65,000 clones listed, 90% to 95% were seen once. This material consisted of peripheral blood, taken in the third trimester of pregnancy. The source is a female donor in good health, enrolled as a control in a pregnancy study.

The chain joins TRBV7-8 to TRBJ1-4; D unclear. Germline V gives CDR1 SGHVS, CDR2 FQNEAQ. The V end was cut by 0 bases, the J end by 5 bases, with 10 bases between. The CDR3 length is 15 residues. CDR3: CASSLAAGLNEKLFF. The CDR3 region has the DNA TGTGCCAGCAGCTTAGCCGCGGGTTTGAATGAAAAACTGTTTTTT.

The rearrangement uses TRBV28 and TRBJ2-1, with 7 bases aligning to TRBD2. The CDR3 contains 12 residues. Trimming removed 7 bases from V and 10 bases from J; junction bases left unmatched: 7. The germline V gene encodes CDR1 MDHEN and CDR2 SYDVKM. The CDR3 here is CASTIPGGEQFF. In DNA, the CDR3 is TGTGCCAGCACCATCCCCGGGGGGGAGCAGTTCTTC.

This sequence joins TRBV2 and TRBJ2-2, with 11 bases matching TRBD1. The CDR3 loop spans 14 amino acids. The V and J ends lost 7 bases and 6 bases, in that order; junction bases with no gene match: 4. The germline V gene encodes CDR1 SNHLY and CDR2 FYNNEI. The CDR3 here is CASMGQGVSGELFF. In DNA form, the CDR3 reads TGTGCCAGCATGGGACAGGGGGTCTCCGGGGAGCTGTTTTTT. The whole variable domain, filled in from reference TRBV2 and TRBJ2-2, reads EPEVTQTPSHQVTQMGQEVILRCVPISNHLYFYWYRQILGQKVEFLVSFYNNEISEKSEIFDDQFSVERPDGSNFTLKIRSTKLEDSAMYFCASMGQGVSGELFFGEGSRLTVL.

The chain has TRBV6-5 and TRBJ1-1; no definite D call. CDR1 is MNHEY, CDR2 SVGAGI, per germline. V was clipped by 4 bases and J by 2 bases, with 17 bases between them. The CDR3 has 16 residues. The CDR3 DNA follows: TGTGCCAGCAGTTCCTCGACCCTGACAAGAAACACTGAAGCTTTCTTT. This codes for CASSSSTLTRNTEAFF.

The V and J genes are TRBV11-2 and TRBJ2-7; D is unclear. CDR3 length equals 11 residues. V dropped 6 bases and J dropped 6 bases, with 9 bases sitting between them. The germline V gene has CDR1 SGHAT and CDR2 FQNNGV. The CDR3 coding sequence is TGTGCCAGCAGGACCCGAGGCGAGCAGTACTTC. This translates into CASRTRGEQYF.

The CDR3 DNA reads as TGTGCCAGCAGCTTGGACAGGGCTCGCGAGCAGTACTTC. Its protein is CASSLDRAREQYF. The rearrangement links TRBV11-2 to TRBJ2-7; 8 nucleotides line up with TRBD1. V gave up 3 bases and J gave up 6 bases; unmatched junction bases: 4. This CDR3 has 13 residues. Germline V gene lookup returns CDR1 SGHAT and CDR2 FQNNGV.

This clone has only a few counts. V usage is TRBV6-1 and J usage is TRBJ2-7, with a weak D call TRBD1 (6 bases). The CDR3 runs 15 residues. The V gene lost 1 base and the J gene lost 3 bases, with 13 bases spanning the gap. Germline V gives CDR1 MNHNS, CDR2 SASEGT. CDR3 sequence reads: CASSEGAGENYEQYF. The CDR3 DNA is TGTGCCAGCAGTGAAGGTGCAGGGGAAAACTACGAGCAGTACTTC.

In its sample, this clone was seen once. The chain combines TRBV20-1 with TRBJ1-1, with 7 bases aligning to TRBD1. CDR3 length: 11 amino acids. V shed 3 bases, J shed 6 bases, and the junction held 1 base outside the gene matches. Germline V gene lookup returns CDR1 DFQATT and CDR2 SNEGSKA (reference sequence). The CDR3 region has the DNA TGCAGTGCTAGGGGGACAGCTGAAGCTTTCTTT. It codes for CSARGTAEAFF.

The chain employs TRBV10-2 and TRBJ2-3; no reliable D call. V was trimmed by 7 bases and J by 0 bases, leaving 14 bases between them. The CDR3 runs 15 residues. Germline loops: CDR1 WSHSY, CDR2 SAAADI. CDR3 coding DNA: TGCGCCAGCACCCCGGCACAGCTTAGCACAGATACGCAGTATTTT. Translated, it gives CASTPAQLSTDTQYF.

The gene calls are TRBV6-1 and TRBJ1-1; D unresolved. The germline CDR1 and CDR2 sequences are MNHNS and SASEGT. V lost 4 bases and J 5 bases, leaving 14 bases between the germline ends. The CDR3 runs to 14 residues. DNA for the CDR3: TGTGCCAGCAGTGTGCGAGGCGCGGGGACTGAAGCTTTCTTT. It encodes CASSVRGAGTEAFF.

The CDR3 sequence: CASSQPALAGANEQFF. For the CDR3, the DNA is TGTGCCAGCAGTCAACCGGCTCTAGCGGGAGCCAATGAGCAGTTCTTC. The V and J genes are TRBV2 and TRBJ2-1; 10 bases line up with TRBD2. Germline CDR1 reads SNHLY; CDR2 reads FYNNEI. After removal of 5 bases from V and 6 bases from J, the junction contained 10 bases not matched to a gene. This CDR3 has 16 amino acids.

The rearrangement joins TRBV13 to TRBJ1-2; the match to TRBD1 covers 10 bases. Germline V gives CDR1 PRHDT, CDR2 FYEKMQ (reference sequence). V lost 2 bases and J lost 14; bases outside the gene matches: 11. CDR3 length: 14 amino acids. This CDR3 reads CASSLRTTGGDRTF. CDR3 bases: TGTGCCAGCAGCTTACGTACGACAGGGGGCGATAGGACCTTC.

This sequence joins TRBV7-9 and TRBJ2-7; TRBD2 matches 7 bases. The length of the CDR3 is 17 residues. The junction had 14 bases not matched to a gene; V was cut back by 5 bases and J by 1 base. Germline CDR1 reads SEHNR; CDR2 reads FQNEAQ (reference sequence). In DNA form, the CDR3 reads TGTGCCAGCAGCCCGTATTCGGGGGGAAAGGGGTCCTACGAGCAGTACTTC. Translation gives CASSPYSGGKGSYEQYF.

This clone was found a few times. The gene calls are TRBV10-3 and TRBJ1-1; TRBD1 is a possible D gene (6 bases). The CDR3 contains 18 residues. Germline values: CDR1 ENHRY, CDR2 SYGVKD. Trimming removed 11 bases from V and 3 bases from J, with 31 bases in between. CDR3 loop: CAVLRSPGGSTLHTEAFF. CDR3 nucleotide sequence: TGTGCCGTCCTAAGAAGCCCGGGGGGCAGTACTTTGCACACTGAAGCTTTCTTT.

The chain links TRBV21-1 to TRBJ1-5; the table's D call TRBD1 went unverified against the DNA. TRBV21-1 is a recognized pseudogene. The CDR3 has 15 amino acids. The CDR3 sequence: CASSKAHVGAQPQHF. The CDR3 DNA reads TGTGCCAGCAGCAAAGCCCATGTGGGGGCTCAGCCCCAGCATTTT.

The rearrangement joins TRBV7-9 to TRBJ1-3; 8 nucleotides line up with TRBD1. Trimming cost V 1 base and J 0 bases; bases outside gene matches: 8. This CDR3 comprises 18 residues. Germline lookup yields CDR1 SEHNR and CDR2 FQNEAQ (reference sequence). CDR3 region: CASSLVFLQGDSGNTIYF. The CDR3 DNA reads TGTGCCAGCAGCTTAGTCTTTCTACAGGGGGACTCTGGAAACACCATATATTTT.

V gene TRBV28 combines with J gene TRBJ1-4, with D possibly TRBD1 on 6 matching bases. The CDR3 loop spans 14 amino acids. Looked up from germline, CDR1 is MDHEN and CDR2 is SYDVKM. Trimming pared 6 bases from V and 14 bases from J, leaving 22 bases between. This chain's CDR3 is CASSPNPTGRVLFF. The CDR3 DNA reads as TGTGCCAGCAGCCCCAACCCGACAGGTCGAGTCCTGTTTTTT.